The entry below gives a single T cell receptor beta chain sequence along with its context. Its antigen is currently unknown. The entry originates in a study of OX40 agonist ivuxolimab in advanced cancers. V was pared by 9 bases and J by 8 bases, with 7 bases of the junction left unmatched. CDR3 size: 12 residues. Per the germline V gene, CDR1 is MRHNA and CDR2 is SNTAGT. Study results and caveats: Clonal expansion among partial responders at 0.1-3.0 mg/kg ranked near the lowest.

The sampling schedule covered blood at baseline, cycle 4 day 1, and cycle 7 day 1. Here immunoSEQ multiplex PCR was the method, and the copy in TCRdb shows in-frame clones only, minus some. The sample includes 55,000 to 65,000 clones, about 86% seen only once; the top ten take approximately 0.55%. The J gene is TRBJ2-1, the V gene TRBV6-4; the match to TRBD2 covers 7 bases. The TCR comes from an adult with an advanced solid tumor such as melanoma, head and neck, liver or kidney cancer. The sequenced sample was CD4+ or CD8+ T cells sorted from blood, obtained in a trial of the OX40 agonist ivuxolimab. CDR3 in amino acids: CARRLAVHEQFF. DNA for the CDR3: TGTGCCAGACGACTAGCAGTCCATGAGCAGTTCTTC.